One T cell receptor beta chain is described in this entry. Antigen: not known. The record originates from a study of beta chain features in type 1 diabetes. Per donor, one heparinised blood draw averaged about 116 mL. The V gene's germline CDR1 is SGDLS and CDR2 YYNGEE. Trimming pared 3 bases from V and 0 bases from J, leaving 6 bases between. This CDR3 comprises 14 residues. The sequenced template was cDNA made from the entire isolated RNA. The data were produced by immunoSEQ multiplex PCR, yet TCRdb's version contains in-frame clones alone and is incomplete. The table has approximately 360,000 clones, around 12% seen once. General study results and limits: A moderate, significant TCRB CDR3 shortening appeared in type 1 diabetes across four CD4+ subsets. Junctions at VDJ sites from type 1 diabetes patients had fewer insertions and more deletions. Reads derived from cDNA could over-represent cells showing high TCR expression.

Material: naive CD4+ T cells from blood. The V gene is TRBV9, the J gene TRBJ2-2; D ambiguous. The receptor comes from a woman between 18 and 29 years old with type 1 diabetes. The CDR3 DNA follows: TGTGCCAGCAGCGCTTCCTCGAACACCGGGGAGCTGTTTTTT. This translates into CASSASSNTGELFF. The whole variable domain, remainder taken from reference TRBV9 and TRBJ2-2, is DSGVTQTPKHLITATGQRVTLRCSPRSGDLSVYWYQQSLDQGLQFLIQYYNGEERAKGNILERFSAQQFPDLHSELNLSSLELGDSALYFCASSASSNTGELFFGEGSRLTVL.